One and the same sample provided the 21 T cell receptor beta chains below, sequenced in a study of tumor-infiltrating lymphocytes in primary liver carcinoma. From unsorted bulk tissue weighing about 20-32 mg, DNA and RNA were co-extracted. Constant-region priming of about 500 ng total RNA yielded TCR beta cDNA. Libraries covering TCR beta were generated through three nested multiplex PCR rounds (using a slightly modified ARM-PCR). For roughly 10 cycles apiece, the opening two PCR rounds ran with TRBV1-TRBV30 forward primers and a C-beta reverse primer. TCRdb reprocessed the multiplex PCR reads with MiXCR, giving one entry per CDR3 protein. The sample lists 80,000 or so distinct CDR3 sequences, over 55% occurring once. Material for sequencing was liver tumor tissue from sampling region 4. Subset meaning: tumor region T4, right-lateral pole. The receptor set was obtained from a woman aged 55-70 years with primary liver carcinoma and hepatitis B virus infection.

This clonotype was detected many times. The chain recombines TRBV28 with TRBJ2-7; TRBD1 matches 10 bases. V gave up 6 bases and J gave up 3 bases; unmatched junction bases: 8. From germline, CDR1 is MDHEN and CDR2 SYDVKM. There are 15 residues in the CDR3. CDR3: CASRTPGTGDYEQYF. The CDR3 DNA reads TGTGCCAGCAGAACTCCCGGGACAGGGGACTACGAGCAGTACTTC.

The chain is built from TRBV11-2 and TRBJ2-7; 9 bases fit TRBD1. This CDR3 spans 15 amino acids. V was clipped by 11 bases and J by 8 bases; unmatched bases: 19. Germline lookup yields CDR1 SGHAT and CDR2 FQNNGV. Written as DNA, the CDR3 is TGTGCCTGTAGCTTACGATGGACAGGGGAAAACAAGCAGTACTTC. Encoded protein: CACSLRWTGENKQYF.

CDR3 loop: CASSLEASPVGPQETQYF. The CDR3, as DNA: TGTGCCAGCAGCTTAGAGGCCAGCCCTGTGGGCCCACAAGAGACCCAGTACTTC. This sequence joins TRBV7-9 and TRBJ2-5, with D unresolved. Germline CDR1 and CDR2: SEHNR and FQNEAQ (reference sequence). The CDR3 spans 18 residues. The V gene lost 1 base and the J gene lost 2 bases, with 20 bases spanning the gap.

To note about this clonotype: Given a much more abundant clone one base away, this may be a read error. V is TRBV5-1 and J is TRBJ1-6, with 8 positions matching TRBD1. The germline V gene has CDR1 SGHRS and CDR2 YFSETQ. The V gene end was trimmed by 6 bases and the J gene end by 7 bases; junction bases not matched to a gene: 9. This CDR3 comprises 15 residues. The CDR3 here is CASNLDRVENSPLHF. The CDR3 DNA follows: TGCGCCAGCAACCTGGACAGGGTAGAGAATTCACCCCTCCACTTT.

Remarks on this clonotype: This is likely a read error, given that the CDR3 carries no conserved phenylalanine or tryptophan at its end. The genes are TRBV11-2 and TRBJ1-1; 8 positions match TRBD1. The CDR3 length is 14 residues. V dropped 3 bases and J dropped 10; count of bases not matched to a gene: 10. CDR1 and CDR2 from the germline V gene are SGHAT and FQNNGV. The CDR3 sequence is CASSLIGDTGGAFS. CDR3 nucleotide sequence: TGTGCCAGCAGCTTGATAGGGGACACAGGGGGAGCTTTCTCT.

A note on this clonotype: Possible read error: a much larger clone is one base away. The chain couples TRBV5-1 to TRBJ2-2, with 16 bases aligning to TRBD2. This CDR3 region has 16 residues. V lost 3 bases, J lost 10 bases, and 6 bases stayed unmatched. Looked up from germline, CDR1 is SGHRS and CDR2 is YFSETQ. CDR3 protein: CASSSGLAGGPEELFF. In nucleotides, the CDR3 is TGCGCCAGCAGCTCGGGACTAGCGGGAGGGCCCGAGGAGCTGTTTTTT.

This clonotype showed up just a few times. A much larger clone differs from this one at a single base, so this may be a read error. The chain uses TRBV5-1 and TRBJ2-3; the match to TRBD2 covers 11 bases. Germline trimming cut 4 bases from V and 7 bases from J; bases unmatched to any gene: 8. This CDR3 has 15 amino acids. The V gene's germline CDR1 is SGHRS and CDR2 YFSETQ. CDR3 sequence: CASSIDSGRGYTQYF. The CDR3 DNA follows: TGCGCCAGCAGCATCGATAGCGGGAGGGGTTATACGCAGTATTTT.

This clonotype was counted a few times. A much larger clonotype is one base distant, so this may be a read error. The V gene is TRBV28, the J gene TRBJ1-5; D not certain. Germline-derived CDR1 and CDR2 are MDHEN and SYDVKM. The CDR3 length is 14 residues. In nucleotides, the CDR3 is TGTGTCAGCAGTCTACACGGCAATAATCAGCCCCAGCATTTT. Protein: CVSSLHGNNQPQHF.

V is TRBV18 and J is TRBJ2-7, with a weak D call TRBD1 (6 bases). With the DNA end fitting TRBJ2-1 better, the J assignment may be wrong. Germline lookup yields CDR1 KGHSH and CDR2 LQKENI. CDR3 size: 13 residues. CDR3 nucleotide sequence: TGTGCCAGCTCATTAGACAGGACCTACGAGCAGTTCTTC. Translated, it gives CASSLDRTYEQFF.

As regards this clonotype: It may be a read error: a sequence one base away is much more abundant. CDR3 coding DNA: TGTGCCAGCAGTTTAGGGGGGGCCTTTAGGCATGGCTACACCTTC. This encodes CASSLGGAFRHGYTF. This chain links TRBV28 with TRBJ1-2; TRBD1 might be the D (6 bases). The CDR3 spans 15 residues. From germline, CDR1 is MDHEN and CDR2 SYDVKM. The germline V and J ends were trimmed by 2 bases and 6 bases, with 16 bases remaining between them.

The chain uses TRBV6-1 and TRBJ2-7; D may be TRBD2 (5 bases). Looked up from germline, CDR1 is MNHNS and CDR2 is SASEGT. Trimming took 4 bases from V and 2 from J, leaving 27 bases between them. This CDR3 spans 19 amino acids. The DNA for the CDR3 is TGTGCCAGCAGTGCCCGGGCGGGTTGGTCAACGGGAAACGCCTACGAGCAGTACTTC. The encoded protein is CASSARAGWSTGNAYEQYF.

This clonotype was picked up many times. J is TRBJ1-1 and V is TRBV30; D may be TRBD1 (5 bases). CDR3 length: 11 residues. In germline, CDR1 is GTSNPN, CDR2 SVGIG (reference sequence). Trimming removed 0 bases at V and 11 bases at J, with 10 bases between. The CDR3 here is CAWSVRDEAFF. In DNA form, the CDR3 reads TGTGCCTGGAGTGTGAGGGACGAGGCTTTCTTT. Variable domain in full (rest from reference TRBV30 and TRBJ1-1): SQTIHQWPATLVQPVGSPLSLECTVEGTSNPNLYWYRQAAGRGLQLLFYSVGIGQISSEVPQNLSASRPQDRQFILSSKKLLLSDSGFYLCAWSVRDEAFFGQGTRLTVV.

The chain has TRBV24-1 and TRBJ2-1, with D perhaps TRBD1 (6 bases). The germline CDR1 and CDR2 sequences are KGHDR and SFDVKD. V was trimmed by 6 bases and J by 7 bases, leaving 15 bases between them. The CDR3 sequence is 14 residues long. This CDR3 is CATSNPDRFNEQFF. CDR3 DNA sequence: TGTGCCACCAGTAACCCCGACAGGTTTAATGAGCAGTTCTTC.

As for this clonotype: A read error is likely, as this CDR3 ends without the conserved phenylalanine or tryptophan. The genes are TRBV6-1 and TRBJ1-6; 7 nucleotides line up with TRBD1. The CDR3 has 15 residues. Germline loops: CDR1 MNHNS, CDR2 SASEGT. CDR3 sequence reads: CASRKDRSYSSPLHY. The CDR3 DNA reads as TGTGCCAGCAGGAAGGACAGGTCCTATAGTTCACCCCTCCACTAT.

This sequence joins TRBV5-4 and TRBJ2-7; no clear D gene. V was cut by 3 bases and J by 7 bases, with 14 bases left in between. Per germline, CDR1 SGHNT and CDR2 YYREEE (reference sequence). The CDR3 sequence is 13 residues long. The CDR3 DNA sequence: TGTGCCAGCAGCTATGGACGGACCTTTGAGCAGTACTTC. Translating gives CASSYGRTFEQYF. Based on the CDR3 plus reference TRBV5-4 and TRBJ2-7, the full variable domain is ETGVTQSPTHLIKTRGQQVTLRCSSQSGHNTVSWYQQALGQGPQFIFQYYREEENGRGNFPPRFSGLQFPNYSSELNVNALELDDSALYLCASSYGRTFEQYFGPGTRLTVT.

This clonotype came up once. The junction differs from germline at one of its ends, possibly a read error. This chain joins TRBV29-1 and TRBJ1-1; D may be TRBD1 (5 bases). This CDR3 has 12 residues. Germline CDR1 and CDR2: SQVTM and ANQGSEA. For the CDR3, the DNA is TGCAGCGTTTGGAATTCGGACACTGAAGCTTCCTTT. Translating gives CSVWNSDTEASF.

This clonotype has just one count. The V gene is TRBV6-5, the J gene TRBJ2-1; 11 bases align to TRBD2. This CDR3 region has 15 residues. V shed 9 bases, J shed 8 bases, and the junction held 12 bases outside the gene matches. Germline values: CDR1 MNHEY, CDR2 SVGAGI. The CDR3 bases are TGTGCCAGTAGGACACTAGCGGGAGTTTACTATGAGCAGTTCTTC. Encoded protein: CASRTLAGVYYEQFF.

Points on this clonotype: A read error may account for a junction end that differs from germline. The V and J genes are TRBV28 and TRBJ2-3; 9 positions agree with TRBD2. The germline V gene encodes CDR1 MDHEN and CDR2 SYDVKM. The CDR3 has 17 residues. DNA of the CDR3: TGTGCCAGCAGGGGCTTGGGGACTAGCCTCCGTCCAGATGCGCAGTATTTT. This encodes CASRGLGTSLRPDAQYF.

The rearrangement links TRBV28 to TRBJ2-5, with D tentatively TRBD1 or TRBD2 (5 bases each). V was clipped by 5 bases and J by 5 bases, with 18 bases between them. Germline CDR1 reads MDHEN; CDR2 reads SYDVKM. CDR3 length: 15 residues. The CDR3: CASSQRAGSVETQYF. The CDR3 DNA reads as TGTGCCAGCAGTCAGAGGGCAGGGAGCGTGGAGACCCAGTACTTC.

On this clonotype itself: The junction departs from germline at one end; a sequencing error may be responsible. The V and J genes are TRBV11-2 and TRBJ1-1; D may be TRBD1 (5 bases). CDR1 is SGHAT, CDR2 FQNNGV, per germline. The length of the CDR3 is 15 residues. CDR3 bases: TGTGTCAGCACCCTGATCGTCGGGGGTATGACTGAATCTTTCTTT. Translation: CVSTLIVGGMTESFF.

About this clonotype itself: Relative to the germline gene, one junction end is altered; a read error may explain this. This chain links TRBV12-3 or TRBV12-4 with TRBJ2-7; no clear D. The CDR3 is 13 amino acids. The CDR3 region is CASSFRSYYEQYF. DNA of the CDR3: TGTGCCAGCAGTTTCAGGTCCTACTACGAACAGTACTTC.